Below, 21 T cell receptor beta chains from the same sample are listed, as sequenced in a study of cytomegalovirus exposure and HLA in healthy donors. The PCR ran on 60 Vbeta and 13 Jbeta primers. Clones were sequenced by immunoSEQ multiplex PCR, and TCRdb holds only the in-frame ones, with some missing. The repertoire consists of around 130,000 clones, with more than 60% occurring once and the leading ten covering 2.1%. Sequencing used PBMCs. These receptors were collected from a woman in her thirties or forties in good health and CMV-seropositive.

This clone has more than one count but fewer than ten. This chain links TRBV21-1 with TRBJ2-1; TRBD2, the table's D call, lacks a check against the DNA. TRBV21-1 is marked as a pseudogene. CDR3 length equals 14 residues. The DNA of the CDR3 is TGTGCCAGCAAGAGGGGACTAGAATACAATGAGCAGTTCTTC. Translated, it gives CASKRGLEYNEQFF.

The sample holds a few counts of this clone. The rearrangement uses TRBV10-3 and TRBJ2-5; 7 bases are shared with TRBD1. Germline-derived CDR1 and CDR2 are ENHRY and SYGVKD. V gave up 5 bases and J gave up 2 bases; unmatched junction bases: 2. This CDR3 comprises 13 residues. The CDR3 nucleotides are TGTGCCATCAGTTACAGGGGTCAAGAGACCCAGTACTTC. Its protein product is CAISYRGQETQYF.

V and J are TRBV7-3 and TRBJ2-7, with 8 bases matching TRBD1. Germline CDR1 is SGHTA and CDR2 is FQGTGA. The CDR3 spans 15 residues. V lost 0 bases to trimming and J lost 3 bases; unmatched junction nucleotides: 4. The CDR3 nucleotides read TGTGCCAGCAGCTTAACGGGGACAGGCTTCTACGAGCAGTACTTC. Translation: CASSLTGTGFYEQYF.

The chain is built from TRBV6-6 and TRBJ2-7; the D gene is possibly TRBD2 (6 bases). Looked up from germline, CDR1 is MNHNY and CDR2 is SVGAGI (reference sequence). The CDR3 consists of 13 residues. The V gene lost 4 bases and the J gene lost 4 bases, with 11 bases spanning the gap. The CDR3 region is CASSSAGSYEQYF. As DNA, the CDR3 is TGTGCCAGCAGTTCGGCGGGGTCATACGAGCAGTACTTC.

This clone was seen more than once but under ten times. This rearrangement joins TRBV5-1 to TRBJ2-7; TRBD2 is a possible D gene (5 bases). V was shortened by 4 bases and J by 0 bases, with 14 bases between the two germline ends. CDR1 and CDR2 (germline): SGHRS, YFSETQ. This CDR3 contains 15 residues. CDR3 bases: TGCGCCAGCAGCCCCCTGGCGGACTCCTCCTACGAGCAGTACTTC. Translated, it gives CASSPLADSSYEQYF.

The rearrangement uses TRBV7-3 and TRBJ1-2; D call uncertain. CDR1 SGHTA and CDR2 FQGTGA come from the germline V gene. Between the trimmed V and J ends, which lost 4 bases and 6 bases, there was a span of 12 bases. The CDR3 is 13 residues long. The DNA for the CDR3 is TGTGCCAGCAGCTCGGGAGGTTGGGATGGCTACACCTTC. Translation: CASSSGGWDGYTF.

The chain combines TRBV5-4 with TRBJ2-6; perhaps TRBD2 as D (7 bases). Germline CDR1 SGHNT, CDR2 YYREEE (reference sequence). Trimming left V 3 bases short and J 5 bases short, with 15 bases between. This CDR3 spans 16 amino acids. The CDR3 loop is CASSSGGGAWANVLTF. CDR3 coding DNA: TGTGCCAGCAGCTCTGGCGGGGGCGCTTGGGCCAACGTCCTGACTTTC.

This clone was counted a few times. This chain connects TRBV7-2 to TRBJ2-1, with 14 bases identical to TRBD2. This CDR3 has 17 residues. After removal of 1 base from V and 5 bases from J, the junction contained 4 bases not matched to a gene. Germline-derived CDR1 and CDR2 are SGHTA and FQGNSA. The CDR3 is CASSLDGTSGGDNEQFF. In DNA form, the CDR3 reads TGTGCCAGCAGCTTAGACGGGACTAGCGGGGGAGACAATGAGCAGTTCTTC. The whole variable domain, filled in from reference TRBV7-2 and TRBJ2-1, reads GAGVSQSPSNKVTEKGKDVELRCDPISGHTALYWYRQSLGQGLEFLIYFQGNSAPDKSGLPSDRFSAERTGGSVSTLTIQRTQQEDSAVYLCASSLDGTSGGDNEQFFGPGTRLTVL.

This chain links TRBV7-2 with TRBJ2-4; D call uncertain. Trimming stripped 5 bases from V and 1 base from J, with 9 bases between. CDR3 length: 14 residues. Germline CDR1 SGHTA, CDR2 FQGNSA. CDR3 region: CASSPQYAKNIQYF. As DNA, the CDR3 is TGTGCCAGCAGCCCCCAGTATGCCAAAAACATTCAGTACTTC.

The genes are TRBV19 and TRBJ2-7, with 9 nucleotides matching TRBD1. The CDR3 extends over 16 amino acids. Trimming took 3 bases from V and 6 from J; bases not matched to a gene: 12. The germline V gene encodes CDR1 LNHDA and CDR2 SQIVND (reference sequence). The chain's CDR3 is CASSITGTGSMGEQYF. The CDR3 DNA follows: TGTGCCAGTAGTATCACCGGGACAGGGAGTATGGGCGAGCAGTACTTC. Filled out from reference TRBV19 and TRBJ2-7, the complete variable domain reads DGGITQSPKYLFRKEGQNVTLSCEQNLNHDAMYWYRQDPGQGLRLIYYSQIVNDFQKGDIAEGYSVSREKKESFPLTVTSAQKNPTAFYLCASSITGTGSMGEQYFGPGTRLTVT.

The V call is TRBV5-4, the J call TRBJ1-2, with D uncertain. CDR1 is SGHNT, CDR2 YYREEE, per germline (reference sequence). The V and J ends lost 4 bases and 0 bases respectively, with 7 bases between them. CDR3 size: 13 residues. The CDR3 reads CASSRTANYGYTF. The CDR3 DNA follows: TGTGCCAGCAGCAGAACAGCTAACTATGGCTACACCTTC.

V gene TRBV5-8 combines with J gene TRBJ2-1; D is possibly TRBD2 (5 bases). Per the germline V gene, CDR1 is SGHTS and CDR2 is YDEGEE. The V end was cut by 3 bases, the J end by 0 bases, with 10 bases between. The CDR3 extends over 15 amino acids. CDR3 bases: TGTGCCAGCAGCTATAAGCGGAGCTCCTACAATGAGCAGTTCTTC. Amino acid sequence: CASSYKRSSYNEQFF.

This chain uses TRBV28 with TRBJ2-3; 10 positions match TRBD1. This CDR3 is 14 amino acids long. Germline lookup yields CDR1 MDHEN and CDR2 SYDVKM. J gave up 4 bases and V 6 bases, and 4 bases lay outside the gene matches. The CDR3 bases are TGTGCCAGCAGCCGACAGGGGGCGGCAGATACGCAGTATTTT. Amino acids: CASSRQGAADTQYF.

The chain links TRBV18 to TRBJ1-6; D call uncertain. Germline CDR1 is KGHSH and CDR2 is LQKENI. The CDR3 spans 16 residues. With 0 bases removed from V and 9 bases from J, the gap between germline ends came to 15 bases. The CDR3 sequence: CASSPPVTPIGSPLHF. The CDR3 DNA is TGTGCCAGCTCACCACCTGTTACCCCCATCGGTTCACCCCTCCACTTT.

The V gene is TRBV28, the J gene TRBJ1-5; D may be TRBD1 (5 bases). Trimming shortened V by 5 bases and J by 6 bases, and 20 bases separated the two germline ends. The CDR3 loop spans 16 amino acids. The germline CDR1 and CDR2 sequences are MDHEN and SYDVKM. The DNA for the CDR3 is TGTGCCAGCAGTCTCAAGTGGGGGGGAAGGGGTCAGCCCCAGCATTTT. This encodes CASSLKWGGRGQPQHF.

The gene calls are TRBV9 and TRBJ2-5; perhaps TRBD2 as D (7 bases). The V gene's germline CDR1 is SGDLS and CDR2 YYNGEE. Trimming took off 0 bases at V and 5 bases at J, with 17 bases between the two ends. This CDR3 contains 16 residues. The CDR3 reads CASSVDPGGDGETQYF. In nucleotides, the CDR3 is TGTGCCAGCAGCGTAGATCCGGGGGGCGACGGGGAGACCCAGTACTTC.

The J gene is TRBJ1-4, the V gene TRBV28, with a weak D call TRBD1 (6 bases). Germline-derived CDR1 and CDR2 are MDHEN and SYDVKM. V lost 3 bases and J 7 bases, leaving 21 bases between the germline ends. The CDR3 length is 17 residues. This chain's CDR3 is CASSFAPFRTVFEKLFF. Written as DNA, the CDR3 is TGTGCCAGCAGTTTTGCCCCTTTTAGGACAGTCTTTGAAAAACTGTTTTTT.

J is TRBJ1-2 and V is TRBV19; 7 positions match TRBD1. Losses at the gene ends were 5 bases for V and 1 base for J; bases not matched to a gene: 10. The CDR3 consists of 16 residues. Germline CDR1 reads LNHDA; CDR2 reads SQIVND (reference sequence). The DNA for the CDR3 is TGTGCCAGTAGTCCAACGGGACAGCGTATTAACTATGGCTACACCTTC. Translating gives CASSPTGQRINYGYTF.

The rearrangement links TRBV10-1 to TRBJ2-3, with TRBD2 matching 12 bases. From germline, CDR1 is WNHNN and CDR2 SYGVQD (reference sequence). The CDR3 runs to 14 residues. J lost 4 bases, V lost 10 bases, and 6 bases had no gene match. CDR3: CANRTSGESDTQYF. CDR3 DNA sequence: TGCGCCAACCGGACTAGCGGGGAGTCAGATACGCAGTATTTT.

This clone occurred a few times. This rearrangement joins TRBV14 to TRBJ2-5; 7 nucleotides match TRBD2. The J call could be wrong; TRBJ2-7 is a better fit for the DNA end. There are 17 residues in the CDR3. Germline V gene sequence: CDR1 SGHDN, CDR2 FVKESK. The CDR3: CASSQDLGEGMNYEQYF. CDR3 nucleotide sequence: TGTGCCAGCAGCCAAGATTTAGGGGAGGGGATGAACTACGAGCAGTACTTC.

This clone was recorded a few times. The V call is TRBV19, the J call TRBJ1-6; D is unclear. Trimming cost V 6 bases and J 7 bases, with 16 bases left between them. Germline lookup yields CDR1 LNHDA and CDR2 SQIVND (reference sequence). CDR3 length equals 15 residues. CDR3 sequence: CASRGMTGSNSPLHF. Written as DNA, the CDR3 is TGTGCCAGTAGGGGCATGACGGGATCAAATTCACCCCTCCACTTT.